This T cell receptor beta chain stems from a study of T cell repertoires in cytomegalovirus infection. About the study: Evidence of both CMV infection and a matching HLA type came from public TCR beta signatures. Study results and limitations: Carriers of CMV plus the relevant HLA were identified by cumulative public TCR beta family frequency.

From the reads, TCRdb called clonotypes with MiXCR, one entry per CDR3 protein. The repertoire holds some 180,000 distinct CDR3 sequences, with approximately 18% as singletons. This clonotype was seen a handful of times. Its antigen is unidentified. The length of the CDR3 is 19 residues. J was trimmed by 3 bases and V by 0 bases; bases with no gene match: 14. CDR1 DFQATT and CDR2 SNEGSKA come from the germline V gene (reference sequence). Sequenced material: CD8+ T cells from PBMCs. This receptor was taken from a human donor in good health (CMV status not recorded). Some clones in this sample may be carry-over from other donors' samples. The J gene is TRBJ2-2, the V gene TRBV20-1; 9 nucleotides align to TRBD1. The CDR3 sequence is CSARDPSLGQGYHTGELFF. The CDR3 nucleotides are TGCAGTGCTAGAGATCCCTCCTTGGGACAGGGATATCACACCGGGGAGCTGTTTTTT.